The source of this T cell receptor (beta chain) is a study of immune heterogeneity within non-small cell lung tumors. Comments on this clonotype: No antigen is known for it.

The study's findings and limits: In tumor regions, T-cell clonality showed a moderate but significant correlation with local tumor mutational burden (R roughly 0.37). Within a patient, dominant CDR3 beta clonotypes were shared across sites, though different locations had unique frequent clones. High-frequency T-cell receptor beta clonotypes were largely distinct between individual patients.

CDR3 of TCR beta was amplified by multiplex PCR that used 32 V and 13 J primers. TCRdb analysed the multiplex PCR reads with MiXCR anew, one entry per CDR3 protein. The repertoire holds 30,000 to 40,000 distinct CDR3 sequences, with 25% to 30% as singletons. The template consisted of bulk tumor genomic DNA, with 600 ng used per sample. Several biopsies were collected from each primary tumor during surgery. They were spaced as far apart as possible within the tumor mass. Each patient presented with untreated, newly diagnosed non-small cell lung cancer and received curative surgery. The sample was lung tumor tissue. The receptor comes from a man in his forties with non-small cell lung cancer.

The CDR3 here is CASSRKMAGGTEAFF. CDR3 nucleotides: TGTGCCAGCAGCCGAAAGATGGCAGGGGGTACTGAAGCTTTCTTT. The rearrangement joins TRBV5-6 to TRBJ1-1; 7 nucleotides match TRBD1. The germline V gene has CDR1 SGHDT and CDR2 YYEEEE. The CDR3 length is 15 residues. J gave up 5 bases and V 4 bases, and 11 bases lay outside the gene matches.